The 28 T cell receptor beta chains in this list originate from one sample, sequenced in a study of PD-1 blockade in mismatch repair-deficient tumors. Repertoires were generated with immunoSEQ multiplex PCR, while TCRdb's copy carries only in-frame clones and drops some. This table holds about 130,000 clones, approximately 91% found once. Material: peripheral blood, obtained roughly 70 weeks after starting pembrolizumab. All receptors come from an adult with mismatch repair-deficient cancer.

V usage is TRBV19 and J usage is TRBJ2-7; 11 bases align to TRBD1. The CDR3 is made up of 16 amino acids. Trimming at V came to 5 bases and at J to 0 bases, leaving 6 bases not matched to a gene. Germline values: CDR1 LNHDA, CDR2 SQIVND (reference sequence). This CDR3 reads CASSASGTGGSYEQYF. The CDR3 DNA sequence: TGTGCCAGTAGTGCATCCGGGACAGGGGGCTCCTACGAGCAGTACTTC.

V gene TRBV10-3 combines with J gene TRBJ1-4; TRBD1 is a possible D gene (5 bases). The V gene lost 10 bases and the J gene lost 6 bases, with 12 bases spanning the gap. Germline V lookup: CDR1 ENHRY, CDR2 SYGVKD. The CDR3 has 12 amino acids. The DNA for the CDR3 is TGTGCCACCAGGGATAGTGATGAAAAACTGTTTTTT. This codes for CATRDSDEKLFF.

The sample holds one count of this clone. The chain combines TRBV12-2 with TRBJ2-1; the D segment call TRBD2 is taken from the table without a DNA check. TRBV12-2 is a documented pseudogene. This CDR3 is built from 14 residues. The CDR3 sequence is CASRLAGGHNEQFF. CDR3 nucleotide sequence: TGTGCAAGTCGCTTAGCGGGAGGGCACAATGAGCAGTTCTTC.

This clone was seen a handful of times. This chain joins TRBV30 and TRBJ1-2; D gene uncertain. Trimming left V 0 bases short and J 4 bases short, with 9 bases between. The CDR3 covers 13 residues. Germline CDR1 and CDR2: GTSNPN and SVGIG (reference sequence). The CDR3 DNA follows: TGTGCCTGGAGTGTTCAGGTCCTCTATGGCTACACCTTC. Translation gives CAWSVQVLYGYTF.

This rearrangement joins TRBV7-2 to TRBJ2-1; 7 nucleotides align to TRBD1. This CDR3 has 15 residues. Germline trimming cut 4 bases from V and 8 bases from J; bases unmatched to any gene: 11. Germline lookup yields CDR1 SGHTA and CDR2 FQGNSA. CDR3 residues: CASSSFTRGHYEQFF. The CDR3 bases are TGTGCCAGCAGCTCATTCACGAGGGGGCACTATGAGCAGTTCTTC.

This rearrangement joins TRBV6-5 to TRBJ2-2, with 8 bases identical to TRBD1. CDR1 and CDR2 from the germline V gene are MNHEY and SVGAGI. This CDR3 is built from 14 residues. With 6 bases clipped from V and 1 base from J, the junction kept 1 base outside the gene matches. Here the CDR3 reads CASRTGENTGELFF. The CDR3 DNA is TGTGCCAGCAGGACAGGGGAGAACACCGGGGAGCTGTTTTTT.

This sequence joins TRBV14 and TRBJ1-1, with a weak D call TRBD1 (5 bases). Germline CDR1 SGHDN, CDR2 FVKESK. Trimming removed 3 bases at V and 4 bases at J, with 15 bases between. The CDR3 is 15 amino acids. CDR3 protein: CASSQGYPRGTEAFF. DNA of the CDR3: TGTGCCAGCAGCCAGGGCTACCCGAGGGGCACTGAAGCTTTCTTT. Supplemented by reference TRBV14 and TRBJ1-1, the full variable domain reads EAGVTQFPSHSVIEKGQTVTLRCDPISGHDNLYWYRRVMGKEIKFLLHFVKESKQDESGMPNNRFLAERTGGTYSTLKVQPAELEDSGVYFCASSQGYPRGTEAFFGQGTRLTVV.

The chain uses TRBV28 and TRBJ1-1; D not certain. The V end lost 3 bases, the J end lost 1 base, and 9 bases lay between the germline ends. Per germline, CDR1 MDHEN and CDR2 SYDVKM. The CDR3 runs 14 residues. CDR3 sequence reads: CASSFLRRNTEAFF. In nucleotides, the CDR3 is TGTGCCAGCAGTTTTCTCAGGAGGAACACTGAAGCTTTCTTT.

The V call is TRBV15, the J call TRBJ2-1; D unresolved. The CDR3 loop spans 13 amino acids. V was clipped by 0 bases and J by 7 bases, with 7 bases between them. Per the germline V gene, CDR1 is LNHNV and CDR2 is YYDKDF (reference sequence). CDR3: CATSRDLGNEQFF. For the CDR3, the DNA is TGTGCCACCAGCAGAGATTTGGGTAATGAGCAGTTCTTC. The full variable domain, rest sourced from reference TRBV15 and TRBJ2-1, is DAMVIQNPRYQVTQFGKPVTLSCSQTLNHNVMYWYQQKSSQAPKLLFHYYDKDFNNEADTPDNFQSRRPNTSFCFLDIRSPGLGDTAMYLCATSRDLGNEQFFGPGTRLTVL.

Here the CDR3 reads CASSLAWAYAGTGELFF. The DNA of the CDR3 is TGTGCCAGCAGCTTAGCTTGGGCGTACGCGGGCACCGGGGAGCTGTTTTTT. The chain recombines TRBV13 with TRBJ2-2; the D gene is possibly TRBD2 (5 bases). CDR3 size: 17 residues. CDR1 and CDR2 (germline): PRHDT, FYEKMQ (reference sequence). Trimming removed 1 base from V and 4 bases from J, with 16 bases in between.

The chain combines TRBV12-5 with TRBJ2-1; D is ambiguous. This CDR3 is built from 13 residues. CDR1 is LGHNT and CDR2 is FRNRAP in the germline V gene. V was cut by 1 base and J by 6 bases, with 7 bases left in between. Here the CDR3 reads CASGLEFLNEQFF. The CDR3 coding sequence is TGTGCTAGTGGTTTGGAGTTTCTCAATGAGCAGTTCTTC.

The V and J genes are TRBV25-1 and TRBJ2-1, with D perhaps TRBD1 (5 bases). CDR1 is MGHDK and CDR2 is SYGVNS in the germline V gene. V was trimmed by 5 bases and J by 12 bases, leaving 11 bases between them. The CDR3 loop spans 11 amino acids. The CDR3 spells CASSLGVRQFF. DNA of the CDR3: TGTGCCAGCAGTTTAGGGGTCCGGCAGTTCTTC.

The V call is TRBV4-2, the J call TRBJ2-7; perhaps TRBD2 as D (6 bases). The V gene's germline CDR1 is LGHNA and CDR2 YNFKEQ. The CDR3 is 14 amino acids. V was trimmed by 3 bases and J by 1 base, leaving 10 bases between them. In DNA form, the CDR3 reads TGTGCCAGCAGCCAGGTTGGGGGGTCCTACGAGCAGTACTTC. Amino acid sequence: CASSQVGGSYEQYF.

The rearrangement joins TRBV4-2 to TRBJ1-4; TRBD1 matches 8 bases. In germline, CDR1 is LGHNA, CDR2 YNFKEQ. Trimming cost V 2 bases and J 8 bases; bases outside gene matches: 10. CDR3 length equals 16 residues. The CDR3 is CASSQTLGQGGEKLFF. For the CDR3, the DNA is TGTGCCAGCAGCCAAACATTAGGACAGGGCGGAGAAAAACTGTTTTTT.

V gene TRBV18 combines with J gene TRBJ2-2; the D call may be TRBD1 or TRBD2 (5 bases each). V shed 5 bases and J shed 2 bases, with 12 bases lying between them. The CDR3 covers 15 residues. The V gene's germline CDR1 is KGHSH and CDR2 LQKENI. The CDR3 sequence: CASSARDGNTGELFF. CDR3 bases: TGTGCCAGCTCAGCCCGGGACGGAAACACCGGGGAGCTGTTTTTT.

The gene calls are TRBV4-2 and TRBJ1-5; no definite D call. There are 16 residues in the CDR3. The germline V and J ends were trimmed by 0 bases and 1 base, with 10 bases remaining between them. Germline V gene data show CDR1 as LGHNA and CDR2 as YNFKEQ. In nucleotides, the CDR3 is TGTGCCAGCAGCCAAGATTGGCAACAAAGCAATCAGCCCCAGCATTTT. Translating gives CASSQDWQQSNQPQHF.

The chain combines TRBV2 with TRBJ2-2; TRBD1 aligns across 8 bases. The germline V gene encodes CDR1 SNHLY and CDR2 FYNNEI. The CDR3 covers 14 residues. The V gene end was trimmed by 10 bases and the J gene end by 3 bases; junction bases not matched to a gene: 7. CDR3 sequence: CAKRADRDTGELFF. The CDR3 coding sequence is TGTGCCAAGAGGGCGGACAGGGACACCGGGGAGCTGTTTTTT.

The chain combines TRBV27 with TRBJ1-2; 8 nucleotides match TRBD1. The junction had 4 bases not matched to a gene; V was cut back by 3 bases and J by 7 bases. The CDR3 has 13 amino acids. CDR1 is MNHEY, CDR2 SMNVEV, per germline (reference sequence). CDR3 in amino acids: CASSFRGQGGYTF. The DNA of the CDR3 is TGTGCCAGCAGTTTCAGGGGGCAGGGTGGCTACACCTTC.

The rearrangement links TRBV6-5 to TRBJ1-2, with D possibly matching TRBD1 (5 bases). CDR3 length: 11 residues. The V end lost 8 bases, the J end lost 7 bases, and 11 bases lay between the germline ends. Germline-derived CDR1 and CDR2 are MNHEY and SVGAGI. The CDR3 sequence: CASGRGPGYTF. The CDR3 DNA sequence: TGTGCCAGCGGAAGGGGTCCTGGCTACACCTTC.

CDR3 residues: CSVQGLAGIRSTGELFF. As DNA, the CDR3 is TGCAGCGTGCAGGGACTAGCAGGCATTCGGAGCACCGGGGAGCTGTTTTTT. The V call is TRBV29-1, the J call TRBJ2-2; 9 bases are a match to TRBD2. This CDR3 has 17 residues. V lost 6 bases, J lost 4 bases, and 15 bases stayed unmatched. CDR1 is SQVTM, CDR2 ANQGSEA, per germline.

This clone has a single count. The rearrangement links TRBV27 to TRBJ2-3; no reliable D call. The CDR3 extends over 16 amino acids. Germline CDR1 and CDR2: MNHEY and SMNVEV (reference sequence). V lost 0 bases and J 2 bases, leaving 12 bases between the germline ends. CDR3 protein: CASSLSPGSFTDTQYF. CDR3 bases: TGTGCCAGCAGTTTATCCCCGGGCAGCTTCACAGATACGCAGTATTTT.

The genes are TRBV5-6 and TRBJ2-4; D not certain. V gave up 0 bases and J gave up 8 bases, with 15 bases separating them. The germline V gene encodes CDR1 SGHDT and CDR2 YYEEEE. This CDR3 comprises 15 residues. CDR3: CASSLDEVPPHIQYF. The CDR3 region has the DNA TGTGCCAGCAGCTTGGACGAAGTCCCCCCACACATTCAGTACTTC. Full variable domain (remainder filled in from reference TRBV5-6 and TRBJ2-4): DAGVTQSPTHLIKTRGQQVTLRCSPKSGHDTVSWYQQALGQGPQFIFQYYEEEERQRGNFPDRFSGHQFPNYSSELNVNALLLGDSALYLCASSLDEVPPHIQYFGAGTRLSVL.

The chain combines TRBV5-1 with TRBJ2-5, with 9 bases aligning to TRBD1. CDR3 length: 13 amino acids. CDR1 and CDR2 (germline): SGHRS, YFSETQ. V lost 3 bases and J lost 5; bases outside the gene matches: 2. CDR3 coding DNA: TGCGCCAGCAGCTGGACAGGGGAGGAGACCCAGTACTTC. Translation gives CASSWTGEETQYF.

The V gene is TRBV15, the J gene TRBJ2-7, with D possibly TRBD1 on 5 matching bases. The CDR3 runs 12 residues. V dropped 2 bases and J dropped 11 bases, with 13 bases sitting between them. Germline values: CDR1 LNHNV, CDR2 YYDKDF (reference sequence). Written as DNA, the CDR3 is TGTGCCACCAGCAGACCAAAGGGGAACAAGTACTTC. It yields the protein CATSRPKGNKYF.

This sequence joins TRBV6-5 and TRBJ2-7; D gene ambiguous. CDR3 size: 15 residues. Trimming cost V 0 bases and J 2 bases, with 11 bases left between them. Germline V gene lookup returns CDR1 MNHEY and CDR2 SVGAGI. The CDR3 here is CASSYSIAGTYEQYF. CDR3 in DNA: TGTGCCAGCAGTTACTCGATTGCAGGAACCTACGAGCAGTACTTC.

The gene calls are TRBV29-1 and TRBJ1-2; D might be TRBD1 (6 bases). The CDR3 extends over 12 amino acids. The V gene lost 4 bases and the J gene lost 2 bases, with 8 bases spanning the gap. CDR1 is SQVTM, CDR2 ANQGSEA, per germline. CDR3 protein: CSVAGQNYGYTF. In DNA form, the CDR3 reads TGCAGCGTTGCTGGACAGAACTATGGCTACACCTTC.

The J gene is TRBJ1-5, the V gene TRBV19, with 7 bases fitting TRBD1. V was clipped by 4 bases and J by 9 bases; unmatched bases: 6. The length of the CDR3 is 13 residues. Germline CDR1 reads LNHDA; CDR2 reads SQIVND (reference sequence). As DNA, the CDR3 is TGTGCCAGTAGTACGAAGACAGGGCGGCCCCAGCATTTT. Translated: CASSTKTGRPQHF.

The chain is built from TRBV30 and TRBJ1-1; possible D gene TRBD1, 6 bases. Germline lookup yields CDR1 GTSNPN and CDR2 SVGIG (reference sequence). The CDR3 consists of 13 residues. Trimming removed 4 bases from V and 4 bases from J, with 13 bases in between. DNA for the CDR3: TGTGCCTGGAACTTTGGGGGGCTCACTGAAGCTTTCTTT. Protein: CAWNFGGLTEAFF.